Sequencing of this TCR beta chain was carried out in a study of cytomegalovirus exposure and HLA in healthy donors (dated by TCRdb to the late 2010s). As for the study more broadly: An earlier analysis of some 550 of the donors reported 250 to 300 Gb of sequence data and some 120 million unique TCR beta sequences from 190 million or so T cells. An early release covering 550 to 650 HLA-typed donors comprised roughly 300 gigabases of sequencing data and 85 million to 100 million unique TCR sequences. Donor age, sex, ethnicity and CMV serostatus were collected together with the repertoire data. The study aimed to test whether cataloging public T cell receptors could reveal signatures of past pathogen exposure. The study used immunosequencing to profile the T cell repertoires of several hundred subjects and linked those repertoires to cytomegalovirus serostatus. A later analysis re-analyzed previously published TCR beta repertoires from about 730 donors and added high-resolution HLA genotyping to study TCR occurrence patterns. All discovery cohort repertoires had been generated on a single sequencing platform. A separate validation cohort of roughly 110 different subjects was used in addition to the approximately 700-subject first cohort. The genetic ancestry cluster associated with self-reported Caucasian donors included around four fifths of the roughly 400 genotyped donors. Class I and class II HLA loci were covered by the typing at four-digit resolution. On average, around 240,000 unique TCR beta nucleotide sequences were sequenced per donor among fewer than 500 genotyped donors of the cohort, with about 17% of those sequences being non-productive. An earlier analysis of 450 to 750 of the donors used high-throughput TCR beta sequencing to judge whether each TCR beta V gene segment behaved as functional or pseudogenic. To predict cytomegalovirus infection status, the study brought together high-throughput TCR immunosequencing, statistical association of individual TCRs with disease status, and machine learning. The number of donors typed differed by locus, with 629-630 for A, B, C, DRB1 and DQB1, over 500 for DQA1, 600 to 610 for DPA1, and approximately 470 for DPB1. Rather than using new phenotypic data, the later analysis identified candidate immune exposures from TCR beta sequences and from how often those sequences occurred across donors. In a later genetic analysis, genome-wide SNP genotypes for about three fifths of the roughly 670 donors were used, and that subset was treated as a discovery cohort. Because of strong linkage in the cohort, four or five DR-DQ haplotypes were treated as single units for association and clustering. General conclusions and limits of the study: In a later analysis, HLA-associated TCR beta chains were found to be more clonally expanded and to have lower generation probabilities than equally common non-associated chains. Because HLA typing was missing for some donors at each locus, association tests included only the typed subset. The earlier analysis of about 600 of the donors excluded roughly 16 rarely observed V segments, including chromosome 9 orphons, because counts were too low. In an earlier analysis of roughly 500 of the donors, most TCR beta V segments appeared in productive rearrangements about 87% or about 30% of the time, broadly matching IMGT annotations. Most TCR sequences were seen in very few donors, while some public TCRs were found in many individuals. Assigning TCR associations to individual alleles was difficult when HLA alleles, especially DR and DQ, strongly co-occurred. Cytomegalovirus status was reported to be diagnosed by the classifier with high specificity and sensitivity in both the original and validation cohorts. A later genetic analysis associated a missense DCLRE1C variant with V-gene and J-gene trimming of TCR beta chains, and an independent cohort replicated the association. In a later analysis, several top co-occurrence clusters were reported to appear linked to parvovirus B19, influenza, CMV and Epstein-Barr virus. Roughly uniform sequencing depth across donors was assumed in presence/absence analyses, although this assumption may not hold. In a later analysis, most CMV-associated TCR beta chains were found to appear HLA-restricted, with HLA associations seemingly driven largely by CMV exposure. A later analysis associated roughly 17,000 TCR beta sequences with specific HLA alleles at a false discovery rate of 0.05. For the cohort, immune exposure information was limited to CMV serostatus. According to the authors, the approach could potentially be generalized to other disease states and immunological phenotypes. In a later genetic analysis, fewer N-insertions in productive TCRs were reported among donors in an Asian-associated ancestry cluster than the roughly 670-donor mean. In the study, approximately 160 TCR beta chains were listed as associated with cytomegalovirus. In vitro tests confirmed that a few of the cytomegalovirus-associated TCR beta chains recognize cytomegalovirus antigens. A further reported finding was that TCR beta sequences accurately predicted the HLA-A and HLA-B alleles for most subjects in the first cohort. Only TCR beta chains were sequenced in this cohort, and the absence of alpha or paired-chain data limited detectable features. Linkage disequilibrium might explain the correlated functional status among segregating V segments, but an unknown experimental factor could not be ruled out. In a later analysis, TCR association rates were found to vary across HLA loci, with the most associated TCRs seen for DRB1 alleles and the fewest for HLA-C alleles. The sequencing pipeline was judged likely to have produced a cluster of highly shared sequence variants as a technical artifact.

This clone turned up a few times. Its target antigen remains unknown. No base-level quality is on record; no much larger clone is a single base apart. Library method: the immunoSEQ multiplex PCR assay. For the multiplex PCR, a mixture combining 60 forward primers for TCR Vbeta segments and 13 reverse primers for TCR Jbeta segments was used. Amplification of the CDR3 region of rearranged TCR beta genes was performed with a multiplex PCR assay on genomic DNA. The Illumina HiSeq System was used to sequence the amplified TCR beta libraries as 87-base-pair reads. The original methods were these. A later analysis counted approximately 74 million unique TCR beta chains across the 550 to 800 repertoires, and 9 million to 14 million of these chains were shared by at least two donors. Raw reads were error-corrected and collapsed into unique sequences by a nearest-neighbor algorithm in which closely related sequences were merged to remove PCR and sequencing errors. To assign V, D and J gene segments, CDR3 sequences were aligned to IMGT reference sequences. For a sequence to be retained, a match of at least six nucleotides to both a V gene segment and a J gene segment was required. A rearrangement counted as productive if the CDR3 had no stop codons and remained in frame with V and J, and every other rearrangement counted as non-productive. CDR3 was defined by IMGT convention, running from the second conserved V-encoded cysteine to the conserved J-encoded phenylalanine. In an earlier analysis of around 570 of the donors, sequences lacking an unambiguous match to a single V gene segment were excluded. In an earlier analysis of 587 of the donors, a V segment was called functional when productive rearrangements were above 56.7%, and segregating when the standard deviation between donors exceeded 5%. A statistical classification framework was built to diagnose cytomegalovirus status from the catalog of TCR beta chain sequences. In a later analysis, TCR nucleotide sequences were compared against IMGT/GENE-DB human TR gene sequences so that V and J genes could be assigned. Using the TCRdist pipeline, a later analysis assigned CDR3 sequences along with most-parsimonious VDJ recombination scenarios. In a later analysis, each TCR beta chain was defined by its CDR3 amino acid sequence together with its V-gene family, and reads lacking a unique V-gene family were excluded. As a way to deal with suspected cross-contamination and a sequencing artifact, a later analysis dropped 640 or so nucleotide sequences that were highly shared and had low generation probability. In a later analysis, a clonal expansion index was calculated for each public chain from normalized within-repertoire ranks of inferred template counts. A later analysis computed generation probabilities with a VDJ recombination model fitted to out-of-frame rearrangements, and checked the results against IGoR. A later analysis scored TCR-TCR, TCR-HLA and TCR-CMV co-occurrence with hypergeometric tests, applying a repertoire-size bias correction to TCR pairs. False discovery rates were estimated in a later analysis by permuting HLA or CMV assignments 20 times. In a later analysis, co-occurring TCRs were grouped with DBSCAN, and TCRdist sequence similarity was added when clustering was performed within HLA-allele-positive subsets. Repertoires with fewer than 30,000 or more than 120,000 public chains, plus five repertoires with anomalous nucleotide sharing, were excluded from co-occurrence clustering. This is the immuneACCESS table as TCRdb keeps it, with only in-frame sequences that have V and J called. A part of the clones is gone; compared with another copy, unresolved V genes explain less than half, and the rest is unexplained. The V and J calls and clone size come from that table; D and trimming were worked out from the DNA. This sample comprises 130,000 or so clones, less than 75% of them detected only once. The top ten clones comprise less than 2.5% of the sample.

The cohort was made up of 500 to 850 healthy bone marrow donors. At the time of sampling, all cohort members were nominally healthy, though unrecorded immune exposures were likely present. The donor was CMV seropositive and belonged to the group of 250 to 300 seropositive cohort members. A peripheral blood sample was provided by each donor, and peripheral blood mononuclear cells were used for TCR beta sequencing. The Qiagen DNeasy Blood Extraction Kit was used to extract genomic DNA from the blood cell samples. Input material: PBMCs. The clonotype originates from a woman aged 40 to 55 in good health and CMV-seropositive.

The nucleotides read TGTGCCAGCAGCTTACAGGGCGCCGCTGAAGCTTTCTTT. This sequence encodes CASSLQGAAEAFF. In this chain, TRBV7-9 is recombined with TRBJ1-1; TRBD1 is a weak D gene call, 5 bases matching. Taken from cysteine to phenylalanine, the CDR3 has 13 residues. The entry retains the CDR3 DNA only, 39 bases that are in frame from base 1. V is shortened by 2 bases, J by 6 bases, and the region joining them spans 10 bases. CDR1 and CDR2 (SEHNR, FQNEAQ) derive from the germline V gene (reference sequence).